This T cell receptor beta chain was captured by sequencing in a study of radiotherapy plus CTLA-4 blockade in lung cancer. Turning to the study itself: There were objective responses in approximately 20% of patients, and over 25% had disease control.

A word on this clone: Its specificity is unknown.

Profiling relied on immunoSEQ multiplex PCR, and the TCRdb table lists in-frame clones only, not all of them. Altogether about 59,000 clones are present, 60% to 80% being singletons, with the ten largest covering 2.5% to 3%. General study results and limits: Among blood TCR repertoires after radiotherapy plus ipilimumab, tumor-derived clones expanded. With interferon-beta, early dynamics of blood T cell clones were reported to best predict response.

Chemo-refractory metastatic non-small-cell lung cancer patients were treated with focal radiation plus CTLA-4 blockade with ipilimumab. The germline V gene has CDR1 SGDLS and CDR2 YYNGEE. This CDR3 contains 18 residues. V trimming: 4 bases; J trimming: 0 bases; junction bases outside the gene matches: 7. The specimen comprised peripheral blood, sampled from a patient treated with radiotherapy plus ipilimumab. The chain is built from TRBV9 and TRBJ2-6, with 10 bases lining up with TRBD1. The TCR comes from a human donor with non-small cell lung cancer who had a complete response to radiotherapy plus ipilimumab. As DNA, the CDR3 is TGTGCCAGCAGCCCCGCGGGGGACAGGGGCTCTGGGGCCAACGTCCTGACTTTC. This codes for CASSPAGDRGSGANVLTF.